These 26 T cell receptor beta chains share one sample of origin, sequenced in a study of CXCR3-negative and CXCR3-positive naive CD8 T cells. Through 5' RACE with UMI labels, the TRB cDNA libraries were prepared. TCRdb reprocessed the 5' RACE reads and reports one entry per CDR3 protein, with no DNA. This sample's table reports approximately 41,000 distinct CDR3 sequences. The source material was memory CD8+ T cells from blood. The receptors come from a human donor in good health. Some clones in this sample may be carry-over from other donors' samples.

The chain has TRBV20-1 and TRBJ1-2. The germline gives CDR1 DFQATT, CDR2 SNEGSKA (reference sequence). The CDR3 loop spans 12 amino acids. The CDR3 region is CSARGTNYGYTF.

This chain uses TRBV5-5 with TRBJ2-2. The CDR3 length is 14 residues. Germline assignment: CDR1 SGHKS and CDR2 YYEKEE (reference sequence). CDR3 amino acids: CASSPSTGTGELFF.

The chain is built from TRBV5-1 and TRBJ2-1; the TCRdb call, TRBD2, lacks DNA for checking. The CDR3 extends over 16 amino acids. The germline CDR1 and CDR2 sequences are SGHRS and YFSETQ. CDR3 in amino acids: CASSSRPGNSYNEQFF.

The V gene is TRBV29-1, the J gene TRBJ1-2; the D gene TCRdb calls, TRBD1, cannot be checked with no DNA. CDR3 size: 13 residues. Germline V gene lookup returns CDR1 SQVTM and CDR2 ANQGSEA. CDR3 in amino acids: CSVPEGGAGGYTF.

This clonotype is labeled medium-sized based on frequency. V and J are TRBV2 and TRBJ2-1; with no DNA, the TCRdb D assignment of TRBD2 cannot be verified. The CDR3 contains 16 residues. Germline V CDR1 and CDR2: SNHLY, FYNNEI. CDR3 residues: CASSDAGEWEVNEQFF.

The chain employs TRBV7-2 and TRBJ2-1; as DNA is missing, the TRBD1 call by TCRdb cannot be tested. The germline gives CDR1 SGHTA, CDR2 FQGNSA. The CDR3 is made up of 13 amino acids. The CDR3 reads CASSFGQGNEQFF.

This rearrangement joins TRBV9 to TRBJ2-7. Germline loops: CDR1 SGDLS, CDR2 YYNGEE. The CDR3 contains 13 residues. This chain's CDR3 is CASSASHSYEQYF. The complete variable domain, with remaining parts taken from reference TRBV9 and TRBJ2-7, reads DSGVTQTPKHLITATGQRVTLRCSPRSGDLSVYWYQQSLDQGLQFLIQYYNGEERAKGNILERFSAQQFPDLHSELNLSSLELGDSALYFCASSASHSYEQYFGPGTRLTVT.

The chain carries TRBV14 and TRBJ2-1; TCRdb's D gene call, TRBD1, goes unchecked for lack of DNA. Germline loops: CDR1 SGHDN, CDR2 FVKESK. CDR3 length equals 15 residues. CDR3 residues: CASSRVGGGYNEQFF.

The V call is TRBV20-1, the J call TRBJ2-7; there is no DNA to check the TCRdb D call of TRBD1. Germline CDR1 and CDR2: DFQATT and SNEGSKA (reference sequence). This CDR3 comprises 15 residues. The CDR3 here is CSATTGSTVPYEQYF.

The chain combines TRBV27 with TRBJ2-7; the TCRdb D gene call, TRBD1, has no DNA to confirm it. This CDR3 has 14 amino acids. Germline V gives CDR1 MNHEY, CDR2 SMNVEV (reference sequence). CDR3 protein: CASSSRDRGNEQYF.

The genes are TRBV29-1 and TRBJ2-3; TCRdb's D call of TRBD2 is untestable without DNA. The germline CDR1 and CDR2 sequences are SQVTM and ANQGSEA. This CDR3 spans 14 amino acids. The CDR3 loop reads CSVELAIATDTQYF.

The V gene is TRBV5-1, the J gene TRBJ2-1; TCRdb reports TRBD2, a call that lacks DNA to check it against. CDR1 is SGHRS, CDR2 YFSETQ, per germline. The CDR3 loop spans 15 amino acids. CDR3 loop: CASSLASGGHNEQFF.

V usage is TRBV28 and J usage is TRBJ2-2; the D call of TRBD1 rests on TCRdb alone, since no DNA is present to check it. CDR1 is MDHEN and CDR2 is SYDVKM in the germline V gene. This CDR3 comprises 15 residues. The CDR3 protein is CASRTGVSTTGELFF.

V gene TRBV7-6 combines with J gene TRBJ2-1. From germline, CDR1 is SGHVS and CDR2 FNYEAQ. The CDR3 has 14 residues. CDR3 sequence reads: CASSTGDSYNEQFF.

The chain is built from TRBV6-5 and TRBJ2-1. Germline CDR1 is MNHEY and CDR2 is SVGAGI. The CDR3 has 17 residues. The CDR3 is CASSYSRTSTSYNEQFF.

The V and J genes are TRBV9 and TRBJ2-1. The CDR3 covers 12 residues. From germline, CDR1 is SGDLS and CDR2 YYNGEE. CDR3 amino acids: CASSVNGNEQFF.

This CDR3 reads CASSPPRGGVHF. This rearrangement joins TRBV28 to TRBJ1-6; TCRdb outputs TRBD1, but without DNA this stays unchecked. The CDR3 spans 12 residues. The germline CDR1 and CDR2 sequences are MDHEN and SYDVKM.

V gene TRBV28 combines with J gene TRBJ1-1; without DNA, the TCRdb call of TRBD1 cannot be checked. From germline, CDR1 is MDHEN and CDR2 SYDVKM. There are 18 residues in the CDR3. This CDR3 reads CASIDRGRRLRIRPGAFF.

This chain uses TRBV7-3 with TRBJ1-2; checking the TCRdb D call of TRBD1 is not possible without DNA. The germline V gene has CDR1 SGHTA and CDR2 FQGTGA. There are 13 residues in the CDR3. The CDR3 is CASRRGQLYGYTF. Variable domain in full (rest from reference TRBV7-3 and TRBJ1-2): GAGVSQTPSNKVTEKGKYVELRCDPISGHTALYWYRQSLGQGPEFLIYFQGTGAADDSGLPNDRFFAVRPEGSVSTLKIQRTERGDSAVYLCASRRGQLYGYTFGSGTRLTVV.

The rearrangement uses TRBV9 and TRBJ2-6. Germline-derived CDR1 and CDR2 are SGDLS and YYNGEE. This CDR3 is 14 amino acids long. The CDR3 loop is CASSASGGANVLTF.

This chain links TRBV28 with TRBJ2-1; with no DNA, the TCRdb D assignment of TRBD2 cannot be verified. CDR3 length equals 16 residues. CDR1 and CDR2 from the germline V gene are MDHEN and SYDVKM. CDR3 sequence: CASSLVVRASSNEQFF.

This chain joins TRBV20-1 and TRBJ1-4; the TCRdb D gene call, TRBD1, has no DNA to confirm it. The CDR3 runs to 21 residues. Germline CDR1 is DFQATT and CDR2 is SNEGSKA (reference sequence). This CDR3 reads CSARDLLSSRDPTTTNEKLFF.

The chain employs TRBV28 and TRBJ2-3; TCRdb's D call, TRBD1, is unchecked because there is no DNA. The CDR3 spans 18 residues. Germline assignment: CDR1 MDHEN and CDR2 SYDVKM. Here the CDR3 reads CASSPLNPVIRGTDTQYF.

This clonotype ranks as medium-sized in terms of frequency. The rearrangement links TRBV6-4 to TRBJ2-1; absent DNA, TCRdb's TRBD2 call cannot be checked. The CDR3 consists of 15 residues. CDR1 is MRHNA and CDR2 is SNTAGT in the germline V gene. The CDR3 protein is CASSVLAGANNEQFF.

This chain joins TRBV19 and TRBJ2-6; the TCRdb call, TRBD2, lacks DNA for checking. Germline values: CDR1 LNHDA, CDR2 SQIVND (reference sequence). The CDR3 has 16 residues. This chain's CDR3 is CASSTLVGSGANVLTF.

The V and J genes are TRBV7-6 and TRBJ2-1; the D gene TCRdb calls, TRBD1, cannot be checked with no DNA. Germline CDR1 and CDR2: SGHVS and FNYEAQ. CDR3 length: 15 amino acids. The CDR3: CASSLGGQGSNEQFF.